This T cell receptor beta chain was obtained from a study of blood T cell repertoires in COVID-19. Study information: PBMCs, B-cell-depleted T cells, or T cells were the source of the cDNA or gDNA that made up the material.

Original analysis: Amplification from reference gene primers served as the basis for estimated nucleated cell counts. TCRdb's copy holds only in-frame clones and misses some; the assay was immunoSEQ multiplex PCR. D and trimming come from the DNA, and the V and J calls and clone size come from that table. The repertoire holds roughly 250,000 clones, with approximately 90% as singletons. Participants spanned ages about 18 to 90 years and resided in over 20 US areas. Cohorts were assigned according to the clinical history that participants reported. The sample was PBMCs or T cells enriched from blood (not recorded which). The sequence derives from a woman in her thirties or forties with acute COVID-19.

CDR3 sequence reads: CASSQARDRDNSPLHF. The CDR3 DNA sequence: TGCGCCAGCAGCCAGGCCCGGGACAGGGACAATTCACCCCTCCACTTT. The genes are TRBV4-3 and TRBJ1-6; 9 positions match TRBD1. The CDR3 totals 16 residues. Losses at the gene ends were 3 bases for V and 7 bases for J; bases not matched to a gene: 7. CDR1 and CDR2 (germline): LGHNA, YSLEER.